This T cell receptor beta chain was found in a study of molecular identifiers for immune sequencing clone quantification. The germline V gene has CDR1 MNHEY and CDR2 SVGAGI. Trimming pared 9 bases from V and 8 bases from J, leaving 13 bases between. The length of the CDR3 is 11 residues. TCRdb analysed the PCR reads with MiXCR anew, one entry per CDR3 protein. The table has about 510,000 distinct CDR3 sequences, about 20% seen once; the top ten hold about 0.8%. Only a few counts were recorded for this clonotype. This chain links TRBV6-5 with TRBJ1-1; possible D gene TRBD1, 5 bases. The source of this sequence is a human donor in good health. Some libraries in this study had Jurkat cell RNA spiked in. The sample taken for sequencing was naive CD8+ T cells from blood, with Jurkat cell RNA spiked in. Subset indicated: FACS-sorted CD8+CD4-CCR7+CD45RA+ naive T cells. The CDR3 DNA sequence: TGTGCCAGGAACGGGGCCGGGGAAGCTTTCTTT. As protein: CARNGAGEAFF.